This T cell receptor beta chain comes out of a study of T cells after yellow fever vaccination. Points from the study as a whole: Most primary-vaccination clones recurred post-booster (around 95% CD4, 88% CD8). Though it reached lower strength, the secondary response hit its peak faster, day 5 versus 15.

This clonotype has ten or more counts. What it binds is unknown. 5'RACE template switching generated TCR cDNA, adding a universal primer site and UMIs. TCRdb reanalysed the 5' RACE reads using MiXCR and keeps one entry per CDR3 protein. There are 150,000 to 200,000 distinct CDR3 sequences in the sample; approximately 6.2% occur only once, and nearly 3% lies in the top ten. The receptor comes from a man between 18 and 29 years old who received the YFV17D yellow fever vaccine. This material consisted of CD4+ T cells sorted from PBMCs, taken on the day of the first yellow fever vaccination.

CDR3: CASRDVGNTIYF. The DNA for the CDR3 is TGCGCCAGCCGGGACGTCGGAAACACCATATATTTT. This rearrangement joins TRBV5-1 to TRBJ1-3, with a possible D match to TRBD1 (5 bases). V was trimmed by 7 bases and J by 4 bases, leaving 9 bases between them. Germline-derived CDR1 and CDR2 are SGHRS and YFSETQ. CDR3 length: 12 residues.